Listed below are T cell receptor beta chains from one sample, sequenced in a study of T cells in localized non-small cell lung cancer. Profiled with immunoSEQ multiplex PCR; TCRdb holds only in-frame clones, not every one. The sample yields 90,000 to 100,000 clones, approximately 91% seen once. The input for sequencing was PBMCs, taken before any cancer treatment. These TCRs come from a woman aged 40-70 years with stage II squamous cell lung carcinoma. Both conserved end residues are trimmed from each CDR3.

v_gene	j_gene	CDR3aa
TRBV6-5	TRBJ2-6	ASRKSNSGANVLT
TRBV28	TRBJ1-2	ASRLTGPNYGYT
TRBV7-2	TRBJ2-2	ASTTPRGTGELF
TRBV2	TRBJ2-5	ASTPRGTETQY
TRBV27	TRBJ2-4	ASSSNGQGRLQY
TRBV6-1	TRBJ2-7	ASSLQGPREQY
TRBV4-1	TRBJ1-5	ASSTEPGAEPNQPQH
TRBV7-9	TRBJ1-2	ASSLAVTQNT
TRBV30	TRBJ2-2	AWSRLAGNTGELF
TRBV19	TRBJ1-1	ASSIRGRTEAF
TRBV6-1	TRBJ2-6	ASSTRGSGANVLT
TRBV4-1	TRBJ1-2	ASSQETGTGRGYT
TRBV6-6	TRBJ2-5	ASSYPTGPRETQY
TRBV27	TRBJ2-1	ASKRGLAGYNEQF
TRBV27	TRBJ2-1	ATGTPGLAVYNEQF
TRBV18	TRBJ1-1	ASSQGRGTEAF
TRBV7-8	TRBJ2-7	ASSSDRLSEQY
TRBV19	TRBJ1-2	ASSMFGTGSNYGYT
TRBV12-5	TRBJ1-1	ASGTNGPPGEAF
TRBV5-1	TRBJ2-7	ASRWGASNYEQY
TRBV11-2	TRBJ2-5	ASSSSPRGQETQY
TRBV5-4	TRBJ2-1	ASSFRDGYYNEQF
TRBV2	TRBJ1-2	ASTQTGIRAGYT
TRBV29-1	TRBJ1-1	SVGLGPNTEAF
TRBV7-2	TRBJ2-1	ASSTRLAGELTLNEQF
TRBV7-8	TRBJ1-1	ASSLAARLNTEAF
TRBV30	TRBJ1-2	AWRDRDGYT
TRBV5-4	TRBJ2-5	ASSLLSPGDGETQY
TRBV7-9	TRBJ1-2	ASSLYVERNYGYT
TRBV6-5	TRBJ1-2	ASSRPRTAGHGYT
TRBV10-3	TRBJ1-6	AISDPTGAPYNSPLH
TRBV28	TRBJ2-2	ASNRGGGTGELF
TRBV13	TRBJ2-5	ASSLAGKTQY
TRBV28	TRBJ1-4	ASSLSKGFGEKLF
TRBV10-2	TRBJ2-7	ASTGTSGKYEQY
TRBV11-3	TRBJ2-7	ASSLGGYSEQY
TRBV6-5	TRBJ2-1	ASSYLGGPTAEQF
TRBV6-1	TRBJ2-5	ASSREGETQY
TRBV7-9	TRBJ2-5	ASSLGTGGETQY
TRBV19	TRBJ1-5	ASSPGQGANPYQPQH
TRBV6-4	TRBJ2-1	ASSDRATRTGNEQF
TRBV5-1	TRBJ2-2	ASTRNTGELF
TRBV18	TRBJ2-7	ASSPSGLPVEQY
TRBV2	TRBJ2-1	ASKMRGDSYNEQF
TRBV5-1	TRBJ2-5	ASSYEGYPQETQY
TRBV19	TRBJ2-1	ASSTPGGGSSYNEQF
TRBV29-1	TRBJ1-2	SVADSNYGYT
TRBV18	TRBJ1-2	ASSLDWGGYT
TRBV4-2	TRBJ2-7	ASSQDKRASSYEQY
TRBV6-5	TRBJ1-1	ASRGGGWNTEAF
TRBV19	TRBJ1-3	ASSIWRNTIY
TRBV18	TRBJ2-7	ASSPLLTHSGRAGYEQY
TRBV5-1	TRBJ1-1	ASSPRQGSSTEAF
TRBV6-6	TRBJ2-2	ASSHSSPSSTGELF
TRBV30	TRBJ1-2	AWSVGGFWGRDGYT